The rows below give T cell receptor beta chains drawn from one sample of a study of T cells in Graves' hyperthyroidism and ophthalmopathy. A single record per CDR3 protein comes from TCRdb applying MiXCR to the multiplex PCR reads. In the table there are 700,000 or so distinct CDR3 sequences, approximately 16% of which are singletons. Material: blood. The receptors stem from a man aged 18 to 29 with Graves' hyperthyroidism. Both conserved end residues are part of each CDR3. A D gene is named only where the DNA matches it firmly. Part of the rows lack a size; the others show once, few, many or a class for expanded clones.

>TRBV2|TRBJ2-7|NA|14|many
CASMLRTDHYEQYF
TGTGCCAGCATGCTGAGGACGGACCACTACGAGCAGTACTTC
>TRBV9|TRBJ2-3|TRBD2|16|NA
CASSPTGSGVADTQYF
TGTGCCAGCAGCCCAACTGGAAGCGGGGTGGCAGATACGCAGTATTTT
>TRBV6-1|TRBJ2-5|NA|14|few
CASSRIAAQETQYF
TGTGCCAGCAGTCGGATAGCGGCTCAAGAGACCCAGTACTTC
>TRBV29-1|TRBJ2-1|NA|12|NA
CSATILHNEQFF
TGCAGCGCTACCATACTCCACAATGAGCAGTTCTTC
>TRBV20-1|TRBJ2-7|NA|11|many
CSAPLSYEQYF
TGCAGTGCTCCCCTCTCCTACGAGCAGTACTTC
>TRBV6-1|TRBJ2-1|TRBD2|15|many
CASTDSGRAHNEQFF
TGTGCCAGCACCGATAGCGGGAGGGCGCACAATGAGCAGTTCTTC
>TRBV7-9|TRBJ2-7|NA|16|NA
CASSTGTSFPSYEQYF
TGTGCCAGCAGCACCGGCACTAGCTTTCCCTCCTACGAGCAGTACTTC
>TRBV19|TRBJ2-1|TRBD2|14|few
CASSIWGTRDEQFF
TGTGCCAGTAGTATATGGGGGACTAGAGATGAGCAGTTCTTC
>TRBV20-1|TRBJ2-3|NA|11|few
CSGGGADTQYF
TGCAGTGGCGGTGGGGCGGATACGCAGTATTTT
>TRBV20-1|TRBJ2-5|NA|10|NA
CSAMKETQYF
TGCAGTGCAATGAAAGAGACCCAGTACTTC
>TRBV15|TRBJ1-5|NA|13|many
CATSRDLNQPQHF
TGTGCCACCAGCAGAGACCTCAATCAGCCCCAGCATTTT
>TRBV20-1|TRBJ2-2|NA|11|many
CSARGTGELFF
TGCAGTGCTAGGGGGACCGGGGAGCTGTTTTTT
>TRBV12-3/TRBV12-4|TRBJ2-3|TRBD2|16|many
CASGGGTSPWGDTQYF
TGTGCCAGCGGGGGGGGGACTAGCCCTTGGGGAGATACGCAGTATTTT
>TRBV9|TRBJ2-1|TRBD2|19|few
CASSKGAGSGRATHNEQFF
TGTGCCAGCAGCAAAGGGGCAGGGAGTGGGAGGGCCACCCACAATGAGCAGTTCTTC
>TRBV30|TRBJ2-1|TRBD1|12|many
CARDRDYNEQFF
TGTGCTCGGGACAGGGACTACAATGAGCAGTTCTTC
>TRBV2|TRBJ2-3|NA|15|many
CASRILSGYTDTQYF
TGTGCCAGCAGAATACTCAGCGGTTACACAGATACGCAGTATTTT
>TRBV12-3/TRBV12-4|TRBJ2-7|NA|15|NA
CASSLSARGDIEQYF
TGTGCCAGCAGTTTATCGGCCAGGGGCGATATCGAGCAGTACTTC
>TRBV7-2|TRBJ2-7|NA|15|few
CASSLGLAYSYEQYF
TGTGCCAGCAGCTTAGGTCTAGCGTACTCCTACGAGCAGTACTTC
>TRBV6-5|TRBJ2-2|TRBD1|16|NA
CASSYSHRGFTGELFF
TGTGCCAGCAGTTACTCCCACAGGGGGTTCACCGGGGAGCTGTTTTTT
>TRBV19|TRBJ2-1|TRBD2|18|many
CASTRTSGRTSSYNEQFF
TGTGCCAGTACCAGGACTAGCGGGAGGACCAGCTCCTACAATGAGCAGTTCTTC
>TRBV25-1|TRBJ2-7|NA|14|many
CASRDRQEGYEQYF
TGTGCCAGCAGAGACAGGCAGGAAGGCTACGAGCAGTACTTC
>TRBV7-8|TRBJ2-3|TRBD2|16|many
CASSPELAGATDTQYF
TGTGCCAGCAGCCCCGAGCTAGCGGGGGCGACAGATACGCAGTATTTT